Each of the 13 T cell receptor beta chains below was sequenced from the same sample in a study of blood T cell repertoires in COVID-19. TCRdb's table, derived via immunoSEQ multiplex PCR, lists solely in-frame clones and lacks some. Here the sample spans tens of thousands of clones, approximately 86% being singletons. Sequencing was performed on peripheral blood. Every receptor here comes from a man aged 45-65 years with active COVID-19.

This rearrangement joins TRBV10-3 to TRBJ1-3; D gene unclear. This CDR3 spans 14 amino acids. V was shortened by 0 bases and J by 4 bases, with 7 bases between the two germline ends. Per germline, CDR1 ENHRY and CDR2 SYGVKD. In nucleotides, the CDR3 is TGTGCCATCAGTGAGTCGGCAGGAGGAAACACCATATATTTT. Encoded protein: CAISESAGGNTIYF.

The chain couples TRBV27 to TRBJ1-1; D gene uncertain. Germline V gene sequence: CDR1 MNHEY, CDR2 SMNVEV (reference sequence). Between the trimmed V and J ends, which lost 2 bases and 2 bases, there was a span of 9 bases. This CDR3 has 14 residues. The CDR3 sequence: CASSLRVGNTEAFF. The CDR3 DNA is TGTGCCAGCAGTTTACGGGTAGGTAACACTGAAGCTTTCTTT.

The CDR3 coding sequence is TGTGCCAGCAGCCGCCTGGGACAGGGAGGCAACTATGGCTACACCTTC. This encodes CASSRLGQGGNYGYTF. The gene calls are TRBV5-4 and TRBJ1-2; TRBD1 matches at 9 bases. Germline assignment: CDR1 SGHNT and CDR2 YYREEE (reference sequence). Trimming took 4 bases from V and 2 from J; bases not matched to a gene: 9. CDR3 length: 16 amino acids.

V and J are TRBV4-1 and TRBJ1-2, with D possibly TRBD1 on 5 matching bases. Germline assignment: CDR1 MGHRA and CDR2 YSYEKL. With 0 bases removed from V and 3 bases from J, the gap between germline ends came to 11 bases. CDR3 length: 15 residues. The CDR3 nucleotides are TGCGCCAGCAGCCAAGATCTAACAGGCTACTATGGCTACACCTTC. Translated: CASSQDLTGYYGYTF.

This sequence joins TRBV3-1 (or the pseudogene TRBV3-2) and TRBJ2-2, with 12 bases lining up with TRBD2. The CDR3 is 17 amino acids. The germline CDR1 and CDR2 sequences are LGHDT and YNNKEL (reference sequence). V lost 1 base and J lost 1; bases outside the gene matches: 1. CDR3 nucleotide sequence: TGTGCCAGCAGCCAAGGACTAGCGGGGGTGAACACCGGGGAGCTGTTTTTT. It is translated as CASSQGLAGVNTGELFF.

This CDR3 reads CASSSPGQGAYEQYF. The CDR3 DNA reads as TGTGCCAGCAGCTCCCCGGGACAGGGGGCATACGAGCAGTACTTC. This chain uses TRBV7-8 with TRBJ2-7; 12 bases match TRBD1. Germline V lookup: CDR1 SGHVS, CDR2 FQNEAQ. With V trimmed by 4 bases and J by 4 bases, 5 bases remained unmatched. CDR3 length: 15 residues. Looking up the rest from reference TRBV7-8 and TRBJ2-7 gives the full variable domain: GAGVSQSPRYKVAKRGQDVALRCDPISGHVSLFWYQQALGQGPEFLTYFQNEAQLDKSGLPSDRFFAERPEGSVSTLKIQRTQQEDSAVYLCASSSPGQGAYEQYFGPGTRLTVT.

This sequence joins TRBV5-1 and TRBJ1-6, with TRBD1 identical over 9 bases. The CDR3 length is 14 residues. Germline-derived CDR1 and CDR2 are SGHRS and YFSETQ. J lost 10 bases, V lost 4 bases, and 6 bases had no gene match. CDR3 region: CASSRDRVGSPLHF. Here the CDR3 DNA reads TGCGCCAGCAGCCGGGACAGGGTCGGGTCACCCCTCCACTTT. Together with reference TRBV5-1 and TRBJ1-6, the CDR3 gives the full variable domain: KAGVTQTPRYLIKTRGQQVTLSCSPISGHRSVSWYQQTPGQGLQFLFEYFSETQRNKGNFPGRFSGRQFSNSRSEMNVSTLELGDSALYLCASSRDRVGSPLHFGNGTRLTVT.

This chain joins TRBV18 and TRBJ1-1; D not certain. Germline assignment: CDR1 KGHSH and CDR2 LQKENI. V was cut by 6 bases and J by 4 bases, with 18 bases left in between. The CDR3 contains 15 residues. CDR3 residues: CASSPPGGGGTEAFF. CDR3 coding DNA: TGTGCCAGCTCTCCCCCGGGAGGCGGTGGCACTGAAGCTTTCTTT.

The table lists this clone with a count of one. The rearrangement links TRBV3-1 (or the pseudogene TRBV3-2) to TRBJ2-1, with a tentative D call TRBD2 (6 bases). CDR3 length equals 17 residues. The germline V gene encodes CDR1 LGHDT and CDR2 YNNKEL (reference sequence). V lost 1 base and J 4 bases, leaving 17 bases between the germline ends. CDR3: CASSQGLPFRGYNEQFF. The CDR3 bases are TGTGCCAGCAGCCAAGGATTACCCTTTCGGGGGTACAATGAGCAGTTCTTC.

The chain has TRBV2 and TRBJ1-6; D is unresolved. The CDR3 covers 14 residues. Looked up from germline, CDR1 is SNHLY and CDR2 is FYNNEI. V lost 3 bases to trimming and J lost 4 bases, with 7 bases between them. CDR3 sequence reads: CASSDDNYNSPLHF. CDR3 DNA sequence: TGTGCCAGCAGTGATGACAATTATAATTCACCCCTCCACTTT.

This chain's CDR3 is CASSPGQPTRGQPQHF. CDR3 DNA: TGTGCCAGCAGTCCCGGACAGCCTACCCGGGGTCAGCCCCAGCATTTT. The V gene is TRBV28, the J gene TRBJ1-5; tentatively, D is TRBD1 (6 bases). With 5 bases removed from V and 6 bases from J, the gap between germline ends came to 20 bases. The CDR3 consists of 16 residues. The germline V gene has CDR1 MDHEN and CDR2 SYDVKM.

In its sample, this clone was seen once. The chain employs TRBV5-1 and TRBJ1-3; the D is unclear. Trimming stripped 3 bases from V and 2 bases from J, with 18 bases between. The CDR3 totals 17 residues. The V gene's germline CDR1 is SGHRS and CDR2 YFSETQ. In DNA, the CDR3 is TGCGCCAGCAGCTCGCAACCCGACTTAAAAGCTGGAAACACCATATATTTT. Encoded protein: CASSSQPDLKAGNTIYF.

The CDR3: CASSLWPGGISTDTGELFF. CDR3 in DNA: TGTGCCAGCAGCTTATGGCCAGGGGGGATCAGTACGGACACCGGGGAGCTGTTTTTT. The J gene is TRBJ2-2, the V gene TRBV7-8, with TRBD1 as a possible D gene (7 bases). Germline CDR1 SGHVS, CDR2 FQNEAQ. The CDR3 sequence is 19 residues long. V was shortened by 2 bases and J by 3 bases, with 22 bases between the two germline ends.